These 28 T cell receptor beta chains were sequenced from one sample in a study of T-cell reconstitution after alpha-beta-depleted transplantation in children. The library targeted TCRbeta and was prepared with unique molecular identifiers. TCRdb used MiXCR to reprocess the PCR reads, holding one entry per CDR3 protein. The profile shows about 200,000 distinct CDR3 sequences, around 9.2% of them singletons. The sequencing here drew on PBMCs, mostly from graft donor cells, taken 360 days after TCRalphabeta/CD19-depleted stem cell transplant. Receptors originate from a male patient between 2 and 15 years old who had a stem cell transplant for acute myeloid leukemia, so the T cells may come from the graft donor.

This clonotype was counted only a few times. The chain has TRBV20-1 and TRBJ2-1, with D possibly matching TRBD2 (6 bases). The germline V gene encodes CDR1 DFQATT and CDR2 SNEGSKA (reference sequence). The CDR3 is 13 residues long. V lost 3 bases and J 7 bases, leaving 13 bases between the germline ends. CDR3 protein: CSASARGLNEQFF. The CDR3 coding sequence is TGCAGTGCTAGTGCCCGGGGGTTAAATGAGCAGTTCTTC.

This clonotype was observed at least ten times. V is TRBV6-2 or TRBV6-3 and J is TRBJ2-2; the D is unclear. Trimming removed 2 bases from V and 5 bases from J, with 3 bases in between. The CDR3 runs to 12 residues. The germline V gene has CDR1 MNHEY and CDR2 SVGEGT. Here the CDR3 DNA reads TGTGCCAGCAGTTACATGACCGGGGAGCTGTTTTTT. Translating gives CASSYMTGELFF.

This clonotype was seen repeatedly, ten times or more. V and J are TRBV5-1 and TRBJ2-1, with 8 bases identical to TRBD2. Trimming cost V 0 bases and J 4 bases; bases outside gene matches: 6. CDR3 length: 16 amino acids. Germline lookup yields CDR1 SGHRS and CDR2 YFSETQ. The CDR3 reads CASSLAGSGRYNEQFF. The CDR3 nucleotides read TGCGCCAGCAGCTTGGCCGGGAGCGGGAGATACAATGAGCAGTTCTTC.

This clonotype came up a few times. This rearrangement joins TRBV12-3 or TRBV12-4 to TRBJ2-1; D not resolved. This CDR3 region has 10 residues. V was shortened by 9 bases and J by 6 bases, with 6 bases between the two germline ends. The CDR3 here is CARSFNEQFF. CDR3 sequence (DNA): TGTGCCAGGAGCTTCAATGAGCAGTTCTTC.

This sequence joins TRBV7-9 and TRBJ2-7, with D uncertain. The ends were cut back, 1 base at V and 0 bases at J, with 10 bases in the middle. The CDR3 covers 15 residues. Germline V gives CDR1 SEHNR, CDR2 FQNEAQ (reference sequence). The DNA for the CDR3 is TGTGCCAGCAGCTTAGAGGCCGTTCTCTCCTACGAGCAGTACTTC. This codes for CASSLEAVLSYEQYF. Drawing the rest from reference TRBV7-9 and TRBJ2-7, the complete variable domain is DTGVSQNPRHKITKRGQNVTFRCDPISEHNRLYWYRQTLGQGPEFLTYFQNEAQLEKSRLLSDRFSAERPKGSFSTLEIQRTEQGDSAMYLCASSLEAVLSYEQYFGPGTRLTVT.

The genes are TRBV12-3 or TRBV12-4 and TRBJ1-6; a weak D match, TRBD1 (5 bases). The V and J ends lost 1 base and 5 bases respectively, with 18 bases between them. The CDR3 runs to 18 residues. The CDR3 nucleotides read TGTGCCAGCAGTTTAGAATGGGGGAAGGGTATCGATAATTCACCCCTCCACTTT. As protein: CASSLEWGKGIDNSPLHF.

This clonotype appeared a few times. V usage is TRBV7-3 and J usage is TRBJ1-4, with 7 bases lining up with TRBD1. The CDR3 is 16 residues long. Germline V gene data show CDR1 as SGHTA and CDR2 as FQGTGA. With V trimmed by 7 bases and J by 5 bases, 13 bases remained unmatched. This chain's CDR3 is CASNPGPQGRNEKLFF. The CDR3 DNA follows: TGTGCCAGCAACCCTGGACCACAGGGGAGAAATGAAAAACTGTTTTTT.

This chain links TRBV7-2 with TRBJ2-3; 7 nucleotides match TRBD2. This CDR3 has 17 residues. From germline, CDR1 is SGHTA and CDR2 FQGNSA. V gave up 1 base and J gave up 5 bases; unmatched junction bases: 12. CDR3 DNA: TGTGCCAGCAGCTTAGTTATTACGGGAGGCCTCCAAGATACGCAGTATTTT. Protein: CASSLVITGGLQDTQYF.

This clonotype came up many times. The V and J genes are TRBV5-1 and TRBJ1-3, with D unresolved. V was clipped by 0 bases and J by 2 bases, with 6 bases between them. The CDR3 spans 14 residues. Germline V CDR1 and CDR2: SGHRS, YFSETQ. CDR3 protein: CASSLGVTGNTIYF. In nucleotides, the CDR3 is TGCGCCAGCAGCTTGGGAGTCACTGGAAACACCATATATTTT.

The V gene is TRBV29-1, the J gene TRBJ1-3; D is ambiguous. The germline V gene has CDR1 SQVTM and CDR2 ANQGSEA. The CDR3 covers 13 residues. The V end was cut by 0 bases, the J end by 2 bases, with 5 bases between. CDR3 nucleotide sequence: TGCAGCGTTGAAGATGGGACTGGAAACACCATATATTTT. This gives the protein CSVEDGTGNTIYF.

In this sample, this clonotype turned up many times. This sequence joins TRBV7-9 and TRBJ2-2; no clear D gene. The CDR3 has 14 amino acids. Germline V lookup: CDR1 SEHNR, CDR2 FQNEAQ (reference sequence). Between the trimmed V and J ends, which lost 5 bases and 5 bases, there was a span of 12 bases. The CDR3 reads CASSLRRITGELFF. The CDR3 nucleotides are TGTGCCAGCAGCCTCCGAAGAATAACCGGGGAGCTGTTTTTT.

This clonotype was counted a few times. The chain links TRBV5-1 to TRBJ2-1; tentatively, D is TRBD1 (8 bases). CDR3 length: 15 residues. The germline V gene has CDR1 SGHRS and CDR2 YFSETQ. The ends were cut back, 0 bases at V and 7 bases at J, with 14 bases in the middle. The CDR3 is CASSLVRGRENEQFF. The DNA of the CDR3 is TGCGCCAGCAGCTTGGTCAGGGGGCGGGAGAATGAGCAGTTCTTC.

V gene TRBV5-1 combines with J gene TRBJ2-3, with D perhaps matching TRBD1 (5 bases). The CDR3 length is 15 residues. Trimming left V 5 bases short and J 0 bases short, with 13 bases between. Germline-derived CDR1 and CDR2 are SGHRS and YFSETQ. The CDR3 spells CASSQTDSSTDTQYF. The CDR3, as DNA: TGCGCCAGCAGTCAGACAGACTCTAGCACAGATACGCAGTATTTT. The whole variable domain, remainder taken from reference TRBV5-1 and TRBJ2-3, is KAGVTQTPRYLIKTRGQQVTLSCSPISGHRSVSWYQQTPGQGLQFLFEYFSETQRNKGNFPGRFSGRQFSNSRSEMNVSTLELGDSALYLCASSQTDSSTDTQYFGPGTRLTVL.

This clonotype was counted ten times or more. In nucleotides, the CDR3 is TGTGCCAGCAGCTTACGGATCGGCAGCAATCAGCCCCAGCATTTT. Translating gives CASSLRIGSNQPQHF. The chain couples TRBV7-2 to TRBJ1-5; D is undetermined. Trimming left V 2 bases short and J 1 base short, with 9 bases between. Germline V gene data show CDR1 as SGHTA and CDR2 as FQGNSA. The CDR3 runs 15 residues.

This clonotype was seen many times. The chain is built from TRBV4-1 and TRBJ2-7; D is uncertain. CDR3 length: 18 amino acids. The germline gives CDR1 MGHRA, CDR2 YSYEKL. With 0 bases removed from V and 2 bases from J, the gap between germline ends came to 20 bases. The CDR3 DNA sequence: TGCGCCAGCAGCCAAGATCATCTCAGCCCGACGCCGCCCTACGAGCAGTACGTC. It codes for CASSQDHLSPTPPYEQYV.

In its sample, this clonotype was seen a few times. V gene TRBV6-5 combines with J gene TRBJ2-3, with a possible D match to TRBD2 (6 bases). The CDR3 is 16 amino acids. Germline values: CDR1 MNHEY, CDR2 SVGAGI. V lost 0 bases to trimming and J lost 2 bases, with 12 bases between them. The CDR3 spells CASSYSIGRPTDTQYF. The CDR3 region has the DNA TGTGCCAGCAGTTACTCGATAGGGAGGCCCACAGATACGCAGTATTTT.

The CDR3 protein is CASSSLDSGGETQYF. Written as DNA, the CDR3 is TGTGCCAGCAGTTCCCTGGATAGCGGGGGTGAGACCCAGTACTTC. The chain combines TRBV12-3 or TRBV12-4 with TRBJ2-5, with 9 bases that match TRBD2. This CDR3 has 15 amino acids. Trimming at V came to 4 bases and at J to 5 bases, leaving 8 bases not matched to a gene.

The chain uses TRBV5-1 and TRBJ2-1; a possible D gene is TRBD2 (7 bases). The CDR3 contains 18 residues. Per the germline V gene, CDR1 is SGHRS and CDR2 is YFSETQ. The ends were cut back, 4 bases at V and 3 bases at J, with 23 bases in the middle. Written as DNA, the CDR3 is TGCGCCAGCAGCACAAGGGAGGGGGGGCGGGCCTACTACAATGAGCAGTTCTTC. Protein product: CASSTREGGRAYYNEQFF.

This clonotype was detected many times. The chain joins TRBV4-3 to TRBJ2-3, with D unclear. The CDR3 covers 15 residues. CDR1 is LGHNA and CDR2 is YSLEER in the germline V gene. Trimming took off 0 bases at V and 4 bases at J, with 11 bases between the two ends. This CDR3 reads CASSQDKTVSDTQYF. The CDR3 nucleotides are TGCGCCAGCAGCCAAGATAAGACTGTCTCAGATACGCAGTATTTT.

This clonotype was observed at least ten times. V is TRBV5-1 and J is TRBJ2-3; 7 bases are a match to TRBD1. CDR1 and CDR2 from the germline V gene are SGHRS and YFSETQ. V lost 4 bases and J lost 0; bases outside the gene matches: 5. This CDR3 contains 15 residues. The CDR3 coding sequence is TGCGCCAGCAGCCCAGGGGGATCAAGCACAGATACGCAGTATTTT. It yields the protein CASSPGGSSTDTQYF.

The J gene is TRBJ1-4, the V gene TRBV7-2, with TRBD1 identical over 9 bases. Trimming cost V 5 bases and J 7 bases; bases outside gene matches: 2. The CDR3 is made up of 13 amino acids. The germline CDR1 and CDR2 sequences are SGHTA and FQGNSA. The CDR3, as DNA: TGTGCCAGCAGCAGGGACAGGGCTGAAAAACTGTTTTTT. Protein product: CASSRDRAEKLFF.

This clonotype was picked up a small number of times. The gene calls are TRBV21-1 and TRBJ2-1; the DNA was not compared with TRBD2, the D call given in the table. TRBV21-1 corresponds to a pseudogene. The CDR3 spans 17 residues. This chain's CDR3 is CASRFRGGRVPYNEQFF. DNA of the CDR3: TGTGCCAGCAGGTTTCGGGGGGGCCGTGTGCCCTACAATGAGCAGTTCTTC.

This clonotype was recorded at least ten times. This chain links TRBV5-1 with TRBJ2-1; D possibly corresponds to TRBD2 (6 bases). The CDR3 length is 15 residues. CDR1 and CDR2 from the germline V gene are SGHRS and YFSETQ. Trimming removed 2 bases from V and 5 bases from J, with 14 bases in between. The CDR3, as DNA: TGCGCCAGCAGCTTAAGTGGGGGGTTCAACAATGAGCAGTTCTTC. Translation gives CASSLSGGFNNEQFF.

There are a few counts of this clonotype. The chain links TRBV4-2 to TRBJ2-5; 7 bases are a match to TRBD2. With 5 bases clipped from V and 1 base from J, the junction kept 10 bases outside the gene matches. Per the germline V gene, CDR1 is LGHNA and CDR2 is YNFKEQ. The CDR3 sequence is 16 residues long. This CDR3 is CASSTPGASGQETQYF. DNA of the CDR3: TGTGCCAGCAGCACCCCCGGGGCTAGCGGCCAAGAGACCCAGTACTTC.

Concerning this clonotype itself: The junction does not match germline at one end; this may be a read error. The CDR3 DNA sequence: TGTGCCTGGAGTGAACAAGCGGGCCGACGCAAGGTCTTC. Protein: CAWSEQAGRRKVF. V and J are TRBV30 and TRBJ2-1; weak D call: TRBD2 (6 bases). The CDR3 sequence is 13 residues long. Germline CDR1 and CDR2: GTSNPN and SVGIG (reference sequence). The full variable domain, its missing parts supplied by reference TRBV30 and TRBJ2-1, is SQTIHQWPATLVQPVGSPLSLECTVEGTSNPNLYWYRQAAGRGLQLLFYSVGIGQISSEVPQNLSASRPQDRQFILSSKKLLLSDSGFYLCAWSEQAGRRKVFGPGTRLTVL.

J is TRBJ2-7 and V is TRBV4-1; possibly TRBD1 for D (6 bases). Germline V gene lookup returns CDR1 MGHRA and CDR2 YSYEKL. The ends were cut back, 3 bases at V and 0 bases at J, with 12 bases in the middle. This CDR3 comprises 15 residues. In nucleotides, the CDR3 is TGCGCCAGCAGCCATCCCGACAGGCCCTCCTACGAGCAGTACTTC. Amino acids: CASSHPDRPSYEQYF.

This clonotype has at least ten counts. This chain connects TRBV9 to TRBJ1-3; D possibly corresponds to TRBD1 (5 bases). The CDR3 length is 16 residues. Between the trimmed V and J ends, which lost 0 bases and 3 bases, there was a span of 13 bases. The germline V gene has CDR1 SGDLS and CDR2 YYNGEE. The CDR3 sequence: CASSVGDSSGGNTIYF. The CDR3, as DNA: TGTGCCAGCAGCGTAGGTGACAGCTCCGGTGGAAACACCATATATTTT. Full variable domain (remainder filled in from reference TRBV9 and TRBJ1-3): DSGVTQTPKHLITATGQRVTLRCSPRSGDLSVYWYQQSLDQGLQFLIQYYNGEERAKGNILERFSAQQFPDLHSELNLSSLELGDSALYFCASSVGDSSGGNTIYFGEGSWLTVV.

The chain carries TRBV2 and TRBJ2-1; a weak D match, TRBD2 (5 bases). The CDR3 covers 15 residues. In germline, CDR1 is SNHLY, CDR2 FYNNEI. The V end lost 6 bases, the J end lost 3 bases, and 15 bases lay between the germline ends. CDR3 sequence (DNA): TGTGCCAGCAGCGACCCGGGATCCTACTACAATGAGCAGTTCTTC. Residues: CASSDPGSYYNEQFF.